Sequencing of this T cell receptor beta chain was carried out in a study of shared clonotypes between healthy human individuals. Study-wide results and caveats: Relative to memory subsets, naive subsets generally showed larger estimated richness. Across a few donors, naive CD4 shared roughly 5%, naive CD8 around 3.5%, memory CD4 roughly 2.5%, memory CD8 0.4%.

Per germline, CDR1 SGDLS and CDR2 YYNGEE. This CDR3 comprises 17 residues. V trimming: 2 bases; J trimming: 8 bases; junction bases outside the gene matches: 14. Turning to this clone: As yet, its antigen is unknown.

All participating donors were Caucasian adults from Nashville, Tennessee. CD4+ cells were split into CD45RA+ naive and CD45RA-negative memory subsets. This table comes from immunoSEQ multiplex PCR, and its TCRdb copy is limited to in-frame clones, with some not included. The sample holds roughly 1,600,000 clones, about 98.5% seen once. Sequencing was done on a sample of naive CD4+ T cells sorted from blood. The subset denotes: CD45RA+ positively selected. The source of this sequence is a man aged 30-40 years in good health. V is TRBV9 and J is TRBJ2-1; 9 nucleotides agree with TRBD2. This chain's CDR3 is CASSVSGRGVGMDEQFF. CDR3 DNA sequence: TGTGCCAGCAGCGTTAGCGGGAGAGGCGTGGGGATGGATGAGCAGTTCTTC.